This T cell receptor beta chain came from a study of T cells after yellow fever vaccination. Study outcomes and limitations: A weaker secondary response peaked on day 5, the primary on day 15. Researchers noted that a small share of clonotypes showed up in both CD4 and CD8 compartments.

A 5'RACE template-switching step, the method used to make TCR cDNA, added a universal primer site and UMIs. TCRdb re-analysed the 5' RACE reads in MiXCR, keeping a single row per CDR3 protein. The sample has approximately 120,000 distinct CDR3 sequences; more than 6.5% are singletons. Germline assignment: CDR1 SGHRS and CDR2 YFSETQ. Trimming removed 4 bases from V and 10 bases from J; junction bases left unmatched: 7. The CDR3 spans 12 residues. As to this clonotype: What it binds is not known. A much larger clone is a single base away; this may be a read error.

This specimen was CD4+ T cells sorted from PBMCs, taken approximately 11 days after the first yellow fever vaccination. This clonotype was sampled from a man aged 18 to 29 who received the YFV17D yellow fever vaccine. V usage is TRBV5-1 and J usage is TRBJ1-2, with 7 nucleotides matching TRBD1. The CDR3, as DNA: TGCGCCAGCAGCCAAGACAGGGAGGACTACACCTTC. It translates to CASSQDREDYTF.